This T cell receptor beta chain was sequenced in a study of cytomegalovirus exposure and HLA in healthy donors. CDR1 MNHNS and CDR2 SASEGT come from the germline V gene. The CDR3 contains 14 residues. V lost 4 bases to trimming and J lost 2 bases; unmatched junction nucleotides: 2. Primers included in the PCR were 60 Vbeta and 13 Jbeta primers. Assay: immunoSEQ multiplex PCR; the TCRdb copy retains only in-frame clones and omits some. The table shows about 160,000 clones, with 79% occurring only once. It was healthy bone marrow donors who served as donors. On this clone: As yet, its antigen is unknown.

Whole-study findings and limits: Later, an analysis found that common viral pathogens appeared to be linked with several of the most significant clusters.

The chain uses TRBV6-1 and TRBJ2-7; 10 nucleotides agree with TRBD2. Sequenced material: PBMCs. The clonotype originates from a middle-aged man in good health and CMV-seronegative. CDR3 nucleotides: TGTGCCAGCAGTGGACTAGCGGGTGCCTACGAGCAGTACTTC. Its protein product is CASSGLAGAYEQYF.